Reported below is one T cell receptor beta chain. Its antigen is still unknown. The data belong to a study of T cell responses to AZD1222 COVID-19 vaccine. As for the study in general: Second-dose groups at about 4 or about 12 weeks were pooled. Findings and caveats of the study: No repertoire was sampled before or during the peak T cell response, only after it. AZD1222 recipients seropositive at baseline numbered only 5 to 7. White British people made up most donors, females outnumbered males, and clonal diversity was possibly underestimated.

Looked up from germline, CDR1 is SGHRS and CDR2 is YFSETQ. The CDR3 runs 13 residues. Trimming removed 5 bases from V and 3 bases from J; junction bases left unmatched: 2. Some clones are missing from TCRdb's copy, which holds only in-frame ones; the method was immunoSEQ multiplex PCR. The repertoire has some 150,000 clones, 85% to 95% of them found once; the top ten carry under 2%. This rearrangement joins TRBV5-1 to TRBJ1-3, with 7 bases matching TRBD1. The TCR sequence derives from an adult in good health. The sequenced sample was peripheral blood, obtained on day 0 of AZD1222 vaccination. The CDR3 region is CASSDRVGNTIYF. The CDR3 DNA sequence: TGCGCCAGCAGTGACAGGGTTGGAAACACCATATATTTT.